These 2 T cell receptor beta chains share one sample of origin, sequenced in a study of control samples from healthy donors and cancer patients. Here immunoSEQ multiplex PCR was the method, and the copy in TCRdb shows in-frame clones only, minus some. The data show 90,000 to 150,000 clones, roughly 88% seen once. Sequences were obtained from blood. These receptor sequences come from a man aged 35 to 55 in good health.

The chain joins TRBV30 to TRBJ1-1; D unresolved. V gave up 0 bases and J gave up 8 bases, with 10 bases separating them. Per germline, CDR1 GTSNPN and CDR2 SVGIG (reference sequence). This CDR3 is 12 amino acids long. CDR3 in amino acids: CAWSVPRREAFF. CDR3 in DNA: TGTGCCTGGAGTGTACCACGACGAGAAGCTTTCTTT.

The genes are TRBV2 and TRBJ1-5; the match to TRBD1 covers 9 bases. The CDR3 is 15 amino acids. Germline CDR1 SNHLY, CDR2 FYNNEI. J lost 3 bases, V lost 9 bases, and 9 bases had no gene match. The CDR3 nucleotides are TGTGCCAGTCAAGGGGACAGGGCCTTCAATCAGCCCCAGCATTTT. It is translated as CASQGDRAFNQPQHF.